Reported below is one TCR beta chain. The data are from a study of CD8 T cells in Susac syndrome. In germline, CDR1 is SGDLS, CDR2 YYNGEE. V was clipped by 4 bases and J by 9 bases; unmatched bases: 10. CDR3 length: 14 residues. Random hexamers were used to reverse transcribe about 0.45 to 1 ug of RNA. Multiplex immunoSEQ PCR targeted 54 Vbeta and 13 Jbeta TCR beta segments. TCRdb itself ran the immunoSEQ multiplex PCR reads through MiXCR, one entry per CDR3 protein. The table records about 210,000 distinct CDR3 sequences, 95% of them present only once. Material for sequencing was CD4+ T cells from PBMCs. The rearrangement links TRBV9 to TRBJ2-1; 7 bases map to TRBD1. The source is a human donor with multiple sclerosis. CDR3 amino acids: CASSPPRPGGEQFF. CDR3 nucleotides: TGTGCCAGCAGCCCACCTCGGCCAGGGGGTGAGCAGTTCTTC.